This is a list of T cell receptor beta chains from one sample in a study of blood T cell repertoires in COVID-19. The method was immunoSEQ multiplex PCR; TCRdb's version includes in-frame clones alone and lacks a portion of them. The sample records about 170,000 clones, approximately 86% being singletons. The sample taken for sequencing was peripheral blood. These receptor sequences come from a woman aged 80 or over in a cohort sampled during active or convalescent COVID-19. Each CDR3 is given with its conserved first and last residue. A D gene is named only where the DNA matches it firmly. A clone size is listed for some rows: how often the clone was seen (once, few, many), or a class if it is expanded.

D: -; V: TRBV5-4; size: -; J: TRBJ2-1; DNA: TGTGCCAGCAGCTTGGGAGGGCACAATGAGCAGTTCTTC; CDR3: CASSLGGHNEQFF
D: -; V: TRBV7-9; size: -; J: TRBJ1-4; DNA: TGTGCCAGCAGCCTAACAGGGTTGGAGAATGAAAAACTGTTTTTT; CDR3: CASSLTGLENEKLFF
D: -; V: TRBV2; size: -; J: TRBJ2-5; DNA: TGTGCCAGCAGTTACCAGGGGGAGACCCAGTACTTC; CDR3: CASSYQGETQYF
D: -; V: TRBV7-9; size: -; J: TRBJ2-2; DNA: TGTGCCAGCAGCTTGACAGACCTCGGGGAGCTGTTTTTT; CDR3: CASSLTDLGELFF
D: TRBD1; V: TRBV24-1; size: -; J: TRBJ2-1; DNA: TGTGCCACCAGTGAAAACAGGGGGATCTCCTACAATGAGCAGTTCTTC; CDR3: CATSENRGISYNEQFF
D: -; V: TRBV28; size: -; J: TRBJ1-1; DNA: TGTGCCAGCAGTTTCCGGGGGGGTTCGTATGCTTTCTTT; CDR3: CASSFRGGSYAFF
D: TRBD2; V: TRBV9; size: -; J: TRBJ2-5; DNA: TGTGCCAGCAGCGTAGGACTAGCGGGTAACCAAGAGACCCAGTACTTC; CDR3: CASSVGLAGNQETQYF
D: TRBD1; V: TRBV19; size: -; J: TRBJ2-3; DNA: TGTGCCAGTAGTCCCCGCTTGGGGACAGGGGTCCAGGATACGCAGTATTTT; CDR3: CASSPRLGTGVQDTQYF
D: -; V: TRBV3-1/TRBV3-2; size: -; J: TRBJ1-5; DNA: TGTGCCAGCAGGGGGGGGGTCGAGGAGCCCCAGCATTTT; CDR3: CASRGGVEEPQHF
D: -; V: TRBV7-6; size: -; J: TRBJ1-1; DNA: TGTGCCAGCAGCTTTCTGACTGAAGCTTTCTTT; CDR3: CASSFLTEAFF
D: -; V: TRBV5-5; size: -; J: TRBJ1-3; DNA: TGTGCCAGCAGCTTGTTCCCCAGTGGAAACACCATATATTTT; CDR3: CASSLFPSGNTIYF
D: -; V: TRBV5-8; size: -; J: TRBJ2-1; DNA: TGTGCCAGCAGCTTGTTGGTGGGGGCGGGGGCCCAGTTCTTC; CDR3: CASSLLVGAGAQFF
D: TRBD1; V: TRBV10-2; size: once; J: TRBJ1-5; DNA: TGCGCCAGCAGCCTCTCGACAGGGGTCAATCAGCCCCAGCATTTT; CDR3: CASSLSTGVNQPQHF
D: -; V: TRBV2; size: -; J: TRBJ2-7; DNA: TGTGCCAGCAACTCCTTCTACGAGCAGTACTTC; CDR3: CASNSFYEQYF
D: TRBD1; V: TRBV7-2; size: -; J: TRBJ1-3; DNA: TGTGCCAGCAGCTTAGACGTCGGACAGGGGAGGAACACCATATATTTT; CDR3: CASSLDVGQGRNTIYF
D: TRBD2; V: TRBV7-2; size: -; J: TRBJ2-1; DNA: TGTGCCAGCAGTTCAGGGACTAGCGGGAGAACCTACAATGAGCAGTTCTTC; CDR3: CASSSGTSGRTYNEQFF
D: -; V: TRBV5-1; size: -; J: TRBJ1-6; DNA: TGCGCCAGCAGCTTGGCCGGGGTCCAGTGGGGTTCACCCCTCCACTTT; CDR3: CASSLAGVQWGSPLHF
D: TRBD2; V: TRBV25-1; size: -; J: TRBJ2-5; DNA: TGTGCCAGCAGTGAATTGAGGGGAGGGGTCCAAGAGACCCAGTACTTC; CDR3: CASSELRGGVQETQYF
D: -; V: TRBV10-3; size: -; J: TRBJ1-1; DNA: TGTGCCATCTGTGACACCCCATCTTTAGATGCTTTCTTT; CDR3: CAICDTPSLDAFF
D: -; V: TRBV18; size: -; J: TRBJ1-4; DNA: TGTGCCAGCTCGAGCCTTAATGAAAAACTGTTTTTT; CDR3: CASSSLNEKLFF
D: -; V: TRBV15; size: -; J: TRBJ2-2; DNA: TGTGCCACCAGCAGTCACGGGCGGGGTGGCACCGGGGAGCTGTTTTTT; CDR3: CATSSHGRGGTGELFF
D: -; V: TRBV12-3/TRBV12-4; size: -; J: TRBJ1-1; DNA: TGTGCCAGCAGTTTGTCAGGGCTGACTGAAGCTTTCTTT; CDR3: CASSLSGLTEAFF
D: -; V: TRBV5-1; size: -; J: TRBJ2-1; DNA: TGCGCCAGCAGCTACAGTGCCAGCGGCTCCTCATACAATGAGCAGTTCTTC; CDR3: CASSYSASGSSYNEQFF
D: TRBD2; V: TRBV3-1/TRBV3-2; size: -; J: TRBJ2-3; DNA: TGTGCCAGCAGCCCCTCGAGAGTAGCGGGATCAGATACGCAGTATTTT; CDR3: CASSPSRVAGSDTQYF
D: -; V: TRBV3-1/TRBV3-2; size: -; J: TRBJ2-1; DNA: TGTGCCAGCAGCATAAGGGGCTCCTACAATGAGCAGTTCTTC; CDR3: CASSIRGSYNEQFF
D: -; V: TRBV2; size: -; J: TRBJ1-1; DNA: TGTGCCAGCAGCGAGGGGGTTTTACGCACTGAAGCTTTCTTT; CDR3: CASSEGVLRTEAFF
D: TRBD2; V: TRBV7-8; size: -; J: TRBJ2-5; DNA: TGTGCCAGCCGCCCTGGTAGGAGGAGCGGGGGGCCATCCCTTGGGGAGACCCAGTACTTC; CDR3: CASRPGRRSGGPSLGETQYF
D: TRBD2; V: TRBV2; size: -; J: TRBJ2-1; DNA: TGTGCCAGCAACGTAGCGGGGCCGAATGAGCAGTTCTTC; CDR3: CASNVAGPNEQFF
D: -; V: TRBV9; size: -; J: TRBJ1-2; DNA: TGTGCCAGCAGCGTAGAGGTGAACAGTGGCTATGGCTACACCTTC; CDR3: CASSVEVNSGYGYTF
D: TRBD2; V: TRBV4-3; size: few; J: TRBJ2-7; DNA: TGCGCCAGCAGCCAAGTCCCAGGGAGGGAGGCGTACGAGCAGTACTTC; CDR3: CASSQVPGREAYEQYF
D: -; V: TRBV11-3; size: -; J: TRBJ2-5; DNA: TGTGCCAGCAGCTGGGCATGGGGCAGTCAAAAAGAGACCCAGTACTTC; CDR3: CASSWAWGSQKETQYF
D: TRBD1; V: TRBV7-9; size: -; J: TRBJ2-1; DNA: TGTGCCAGCAGCTTAGGCGGGACAGGGAGTTCCAATGAGCAGTTCTTC; CDR3: CASSLGGTGSSNEQFF
D: TRBD2; V: TRBV29-1; size: -; J: TRBJ2-7; DNA: TGCAGCGTTGGAGGGGAGGGAAACTACGAGCAGTACTTC; CDR3: CSVGGEGNYEQYF
D: -; V: TRBV5-6; size: -; J: TRBJ1-2; DNA: TGTGCCAGCAGATGGGGGCAGCTCGACTATGGCTACACCTTC; CDR3: CASRWGQLDYGYTF
D: TRBD1; V: TRBV11-3; size: -; J: TRBJ1-1; DNA: TGTGCCAGCAGCCGTTGGACAGGAAGACCGATGAACACTGAAGCTTTCTTT; CDR3: CASSRWTGRPMNTEAFF
D: -; V: TRBV6-5; size: -; J: TRBJ1-1; DNA: TGTGCCAGCATGAACTTGGCAGGGAACACTGAAGCTTTCTTT; CDR3: CASMNLAGNTEAFF
D: -; V: TRBV24-1; size: -; J: TRBJ1-2; DNA: TGTGCCACCAGTGATTCCGCGGGACGCCGCCCCAGAGGCTACACCTTC; CDR3: CATSDSAGRRPRGYTF
D: -; V: TRBV5-1; size: once; J: TRBJ2-3; DNA: TGCGCCAGCAGCTTGCGAACAGGCCATACGCAGTATTTT; CDR3: CASSLRTGHTQYF
D: -; V: TRBV4-1; size: once; J: TRBJ2-6; DNA: TGCGCCAGCAGCCTGTCCGGGGGCTCTGGGGCCAACGTCCTGACTTTC; CDR3: CASSLSGGSGANVLTF
D: TRBD1; V: TRBV30; size: -; J: TRBJ2-7; DNA: TGTGCCCATACAACAGGGGGATCCTACGAGCAGTACTTC; CDR3: CAHTTGGSYEQYF
D: -; V: TRBV19; size: -; J: TRBJ2-3; DNA: TGTGCCAGTAGTATAGCCCCGGACATCAGCACAGATACGCAGTATTTT; CDR3: CASSIAPDISTDTQYF
D: -; V: TRBV7-9; size: few; J: TRBJ1-1; DNA: TGTGCCAGCAGCTTCGACACTGAAGCTTTCTTT; CDR3: CASSFDTEAFF
D: TRBD1; V: TRBV2; size: -; J: TRBJ1-2; DNA: TGTGCCAGCAGTGATGATGACAGGGGGCGCCGGGGCTACACCTTC; CDR3: CASSDDDRGRRGYTF
D: -; V: TRBV13; size: -; J: TRBJ1-1; DNA: TGTGCCAGCAGCTTCGCAGGGAACACTGAAGCTTTCTTT; CDR3: CASSFAGNTEAFF
D: -; V: TRBV5-1; size: -; J: TRBJ2-1; DNA: TGCGCCAGCAGCTTGGATGGGGCTGCGAGTAACGATGAGCAGTTCTTC; CDR3: CASSLDGAASNDEQFF
D: TRBD2; V: TRBV6-1; size: -; J: TRBJ2-1; DNA: TGTGCCAGCAGTGAATATAGCGGGAGGGTTACTGAGCAGTTCTTC; CDR3: CASSEYSGRVTEQFF
D: TRBD1; V: TRBV2; size: -; J: TRBJ2-6; DNA: TGTGCCAGCAGCCTCCCGACCTCGGCCGGGACAGGTTCCTCTGGGGCCAACGTCCTGACTTTC; CDR3: CASSLPTSAGTGSSGANVLTF
D: -; V: TRBV2; size: -; J: TRBJ2-5; DNA: TGTGCCAGCAGTCCACGGGGGCAAGAGACCCAGTACTTC; CDR3: CASSPRGQETQYF
D: TRBD2; V: TRBV9; size: -; J: TRBJ2-3; DNA: TGTGCCAGCACCGGACTAGCTCTGGATACGCAGTATTTT; CDR3: CASTGLALDTQYF
D: -; V: TRBV25-1; size: -; J: TRBJ1-2; DNA: TGTGCCAGCAGTGAATCTTACAGGTTTCATGGCTACACCTTC; CDR3: CASSESYRFHGYTF
D: TRBD1; V: TRBV29-1; size: -; J: TRBJ1-1; DNA: TGCAGCGTTGAAGTCCAACAGGGGCGCGCTTTCTTT; CDR3: CSVEVQQGRAFF
D: -; V: TRBV6-5; size: -; J: TRBJ1-4; DNA: TGTGCCAGCATGACGGGTCGGATTAATGAAAAACTGTTTTTT; CDR3: CASMTGRINEKLFF
D: TRBD1; V: TRBV5-1; size: -; J: TRBJ2-7; DNA: TGCGCCAGCAGCTTGGCCGGGACAGGGCTCTATGAGCAGTACTTC; CDR3: CASSLAGTGLYEQYF
D: TRBD2; V: TRBV13; size: -; J: TRBJ2-5; DNA: TGTGCCAGCAGCCTGACCGGACTAGGCGAGACCCAGTACTTC; CDR3: CASSLTGLGETQYF